The T cell receptor (beta chain) described here comes from a study of CD8+CD57+ T cells in acquired aplastic anemia. Study-level background: 3 to 3.5 ug was the average amount of DNA from sorted CD4+ and CD8+ cells.

Template material for TCR beta VDJ and CDR3 profiling consisted of genomic DNA. MiXCR, applied by TCRdb to the reads, yields one record per CDR3 protein. The sample includes a few hundred thousand distinct CDR3 sequences, 65% to 80% of them seen just once. The V and J ends lost 5 bases and 1 base, in that order; junction bases with no gene match: 4. The CDR3 is 14 amino acids. Germline loops: CDR1 SNHLY, CDR2 FYNNEI. Broader study findings: Patients and healthy controls showed no significant CD8+ Simpson's diversity difference. Patients and controls shared about 30 CD8+ CDR3 sequences, which appeared highly expressed in patients and within their immunodominant clones.

There are a few counts of this clonotype. Its antigen remains unidentified. The chain carries TRBV2 and TRBJ1-1, with TRBD1 matching 7 bases. This clonotype was obtained from a human donor in good health, serving as a control. The sequenced sample was sorted CD4+, CD8+, or CD8+CD57+ T cells (not recorded which) from PBMCs. CDR3 coding DNA: TGTGCCAGCAGTTCCGACAGGGCGAACACTGAAGCTTTCTTT. Encoded protein: CASSSDRANTEAFF.